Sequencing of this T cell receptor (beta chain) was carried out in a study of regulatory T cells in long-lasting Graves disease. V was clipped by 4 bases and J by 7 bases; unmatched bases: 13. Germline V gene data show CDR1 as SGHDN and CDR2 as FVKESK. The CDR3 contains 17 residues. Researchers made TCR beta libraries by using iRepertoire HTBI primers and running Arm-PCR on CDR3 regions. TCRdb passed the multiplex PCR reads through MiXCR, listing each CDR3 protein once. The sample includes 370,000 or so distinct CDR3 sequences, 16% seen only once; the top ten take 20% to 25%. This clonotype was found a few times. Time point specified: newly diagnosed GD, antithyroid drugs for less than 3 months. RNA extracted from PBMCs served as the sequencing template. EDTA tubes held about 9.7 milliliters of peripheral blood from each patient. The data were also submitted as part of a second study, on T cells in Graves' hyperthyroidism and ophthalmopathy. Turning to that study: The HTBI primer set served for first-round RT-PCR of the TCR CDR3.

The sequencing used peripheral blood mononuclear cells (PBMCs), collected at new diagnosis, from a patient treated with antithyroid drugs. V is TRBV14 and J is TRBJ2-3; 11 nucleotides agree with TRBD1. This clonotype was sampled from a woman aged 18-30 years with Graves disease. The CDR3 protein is CASSLGQGAYGFYTQYF. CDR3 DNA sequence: TGTGCCAGCAGCCTCGGACAGGGGGCGTATGGTTTTTATACGCAGTATTTT. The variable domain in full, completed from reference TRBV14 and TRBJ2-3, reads EAGVTQFPSHSVIEKGQTVTLRCDPISGHDNLYWYRRVMGKEIKFLLHFVKESKQDESGMPNNRFLAERTGGTYSTLKVQPAELEDSGVYFCASSLGQGAYGFYTQYFGPGTRLTVL.